The 10 T cell receptor beta chains below come from one sample, sequenced in a study of response to subunit inactivated influenza vaccine. A single record per CDR3 protein comes from TCRdb applying MiXCR to the RT-PCR reads. The table includes about 520,000 distinct CDR3 sequences, about 25% detected once. This specimen consisted of CD4+ T cells sorted from PBMCs, obtained around 5 days after vaccination. The receptors were sampled from a man in his forties or fifties who received an inactivated influenza vaccine.

The chain uses TRBV5-5 and TRBJ1-2; D gene unclear. Trimming cost V 3 bases and J 0 bases, with 12 bases left between them. CDR1 is SGHKS, CDR2 YYEKEE, per germline (reference sequence). The CDR3 sequence is 15 residues long. CDR3 loop: CASSSGVLANYGYTF. In DNA form, the CDR3 reads TGTGCCAGCAGCTCTGGAGTGTTGGCTAACTATGGCTACACCTTC.

V and J are TRBV20-1 and TRBJ2-7; maybe TRBD2 (5 bases). Germline values: CDR1 DFQATT, CDR2 SNEGSKA (reference sequence). V gave up 3 bases and J gave up 3 bases, with 9 bases separating them. The CDR3 loop spans 12 amino acids. The CDR3 DNA reads as TGCAGTGCTAGCAGACGGGGCTACGAGCAGTACTTC. Translating it yields CSASRRGYEQYF.

This clonotype has more than one count but fewer than ten. CDR3 sequence (DNA): TGTGCCAGCAGCCAACCTGCCCCCGTCAGCCAGAACACTGAAGCTTTCTTT. This gives the protein CASSQPAPVSQNTEAFF. The rearrangement joins TRBV14 to TRBJ1-1; no reliable D call. The V gene's germline CDR1 is SGHDN and CDR2 FVKESK. V lost 2 bases, J lost 1 base, and 17 bases lay in between. The CDR3 runs to 17 residues.

The table lists this clonotype with a few counts. This chain links TRBV7-8 with TRBJ1-6; no firm D call. Between the trimmed V and J ends, which lost 2 bases and 7 bases, there was a span of 9 bases. The germline CDR1 and CDR2 sequences are SGHVS and FQNEAQ. The CDR3 covers 14 residues. The CDR3 region has the DNA TGTGCCAGCAGCTTACGGATGGGAAATTCACCCCTCCACTTT. It yields the protein CASSLRMGNSPLHF.

The chain combines TRBV3-1 with TRBJ2-1; 10 bases align to TRBD2. J gave up 6 bases and V 3 bases, and 8 bases lay outside the gene matches. There are 16 residues in the CDR3. Germline lookup yields CDR1 LGHDT and CDR2 YNNKEL (reference sequence). The CDR3 coding sequence is TGTGCCAGCAGCCAGGGCTTACCTAGCGGGGGCAATGAGCAGTTCTTC. Amino acids: CASSQGLPSGGNEQFF.

The chain joins TRBV20-1 to TRBJ2-3; D possibly corresponds to TRBD2 (6 bases). Per the germline V gene, CDR1 is DFQATT and CDR2 is SNEGSKA (reference sequence). The CDR3 consists of 16 residues. The V and J ends lost 3 bases and 0 bases respectively, with 16 bases between them. CDR3 protein: CSARLIQRASTDTQYF. CDR3 nucleotide sequence: TGCAGTGCTAGGCTCATCCAGCGGGCTAGCACAGATACGCAGTATTTT.

The V and J genes are TRBV29-1 and TRBJ2-3; D uncertain. The ends were cut back, 4 bases at V and 2 bases at J, with 10 bases in the middle. Germline V gives CDR1 SQVTM, CDR2 ANQGSEA. The CDR3 sequence is 13 residues long. The CDR3 loop reads CSVAYGSTDTQYF. The CDR3 DNA follows: TGCAGCGTTGCATACGGATCCACAGATACGCAGTATTTT.

This clonotype appeared a few times. This chain connects TRBV7-9 to TRBJ2-7; tentatively, D is TRBD2 (5 bases). Germline assignment: CDR1 SEHNR and CDR2 FQNEAQ (reference sequence). V was clipped by 5 bases and J by 1 base, with 12 bases between them. This CDR3 has 14 residues. The CDR3 here is CASSRGSRSYEQYF. The CDR3 DNA reads as TGTGCCAGCAGCCGAGGGTCGAGGTCCTACGAGCAGTACTTC.

The sample holds a few counts of this clonotype. The chain is built from TRBV5-5 and TRBJ2-3; tentative D call: TRBD1 (5 bases). Germline-derived CDR1 and CDR2 are SGHKS and YYEKEE (reference sequence). The V and J ends lost 3 bases and 2 bases respectively, with 10 bases between them. CDR3 length equals 14 residues. The CDR3, as DNA: TGTGCCAGCAGCTCACGACAGACCACAGATACGCAGTATTTT. The encoded protein is CASSSRQTTDTQYF.

The genes are TRBV12-3 or TRBV12-4 and TRBJ1-4; D not certain. V lost 1 base, J lost 0 bases, and 12 bases lay in between. The CDR3 is made up of 17 amino acids. The CDR3 DNA follows: TGTGCCAGCAGTTTAGGTTTCAGACCAGCAACTAATGAAAAACTGTTTTTT. Protein: CASSLGFRPATNEKLFF.